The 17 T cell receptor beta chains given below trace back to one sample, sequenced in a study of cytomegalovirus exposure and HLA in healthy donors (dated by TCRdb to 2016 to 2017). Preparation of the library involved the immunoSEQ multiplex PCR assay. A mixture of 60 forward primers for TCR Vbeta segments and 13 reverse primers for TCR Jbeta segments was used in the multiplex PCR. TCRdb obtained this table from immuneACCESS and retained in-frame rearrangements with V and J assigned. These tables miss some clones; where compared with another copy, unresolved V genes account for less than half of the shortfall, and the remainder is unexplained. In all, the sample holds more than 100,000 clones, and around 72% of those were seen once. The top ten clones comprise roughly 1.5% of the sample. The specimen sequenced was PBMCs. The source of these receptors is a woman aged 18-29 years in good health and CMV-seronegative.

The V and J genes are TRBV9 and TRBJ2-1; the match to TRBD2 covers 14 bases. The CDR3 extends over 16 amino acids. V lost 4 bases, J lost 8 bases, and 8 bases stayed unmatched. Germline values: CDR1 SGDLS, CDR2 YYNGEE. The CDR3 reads CASSLSGTSGSYEQFF. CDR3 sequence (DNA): TGTGCCAGCAGCCTGTCCGGGACTAGCGGGAGCTATGAGCAGTTCTTC.

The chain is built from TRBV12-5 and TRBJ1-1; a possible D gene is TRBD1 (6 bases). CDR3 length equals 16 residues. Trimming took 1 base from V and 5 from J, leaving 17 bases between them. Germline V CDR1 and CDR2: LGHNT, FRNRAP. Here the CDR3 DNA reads TGTGCTAGTGGTTTGGCACTTAGAGGGGGAGTTACTGAAGCTTTCTTT. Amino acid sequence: CASGLALRGGVTEAFF.

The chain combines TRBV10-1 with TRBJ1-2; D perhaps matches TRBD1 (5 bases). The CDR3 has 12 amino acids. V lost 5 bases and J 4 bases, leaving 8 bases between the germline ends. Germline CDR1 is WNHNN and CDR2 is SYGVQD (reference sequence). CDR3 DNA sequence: TGCGCCAGCAGTCAGGGCGTCTATGGCTACACCTTC. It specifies CASSQGVYGYTF.

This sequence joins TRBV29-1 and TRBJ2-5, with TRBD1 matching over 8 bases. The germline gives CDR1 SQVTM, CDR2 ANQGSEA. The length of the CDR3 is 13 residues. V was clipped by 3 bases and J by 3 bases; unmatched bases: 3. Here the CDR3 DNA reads TGCAGCGTTGATTCGGACAGGGAAGAGACCCAGTACTTC. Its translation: CSVDSDREETQYF.

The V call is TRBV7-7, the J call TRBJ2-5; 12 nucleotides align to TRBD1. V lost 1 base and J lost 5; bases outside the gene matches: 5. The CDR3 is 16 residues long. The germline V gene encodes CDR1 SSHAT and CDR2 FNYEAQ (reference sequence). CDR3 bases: TGTGCCAGCAGCTTAGGGGGGACAGGGGGCTGGGAGACCCAGTACTTC. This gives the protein CASSLGGTGGWETQYF.

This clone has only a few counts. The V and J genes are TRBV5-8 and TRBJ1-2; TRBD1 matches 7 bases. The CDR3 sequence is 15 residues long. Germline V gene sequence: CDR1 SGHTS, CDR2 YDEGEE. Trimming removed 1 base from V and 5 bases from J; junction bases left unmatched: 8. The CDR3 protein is CASSLPEGDRYGYTF. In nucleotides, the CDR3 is TGTGCCAGCAGCTTGCCCGAAGGGGACAGATATGGCTACACCTTC.

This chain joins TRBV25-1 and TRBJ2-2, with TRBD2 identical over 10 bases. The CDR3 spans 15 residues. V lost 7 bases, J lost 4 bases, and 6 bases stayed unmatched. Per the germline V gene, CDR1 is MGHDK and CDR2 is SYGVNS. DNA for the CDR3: TGTGCCAGCACCGGACTAGCGGAGGTCACCGGGGAGCTGTTTTTT. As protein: CASTGLAEVTGELFF.

The CDR3 spells CASSPQTGGQAFF. The CDR3, as DNA: TGCGCCAGCAGCCCGCAGACAGGGGGCCAGGCTTTCTTT. The V and J genes are TRBV4-1 and TRBJ1-1, with 10 bases aligning to TRBD1. This CDR3 comprises 13 residues. CDR1 and CDR2 from the germline V gene are MGHRA and YSYEKL. Trimming cost V 4 bases and J 11 bases; bases outside gene matches: 7.

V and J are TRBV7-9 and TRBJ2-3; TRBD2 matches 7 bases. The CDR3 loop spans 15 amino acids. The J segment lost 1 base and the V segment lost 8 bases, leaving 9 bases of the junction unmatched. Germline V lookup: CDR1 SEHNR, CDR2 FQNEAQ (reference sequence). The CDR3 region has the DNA TGTGCCAGCGGGGAGGCGGGAGACCGCACAGATACGCAGTATTTT. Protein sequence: CASGEAGDRTDTQYF.

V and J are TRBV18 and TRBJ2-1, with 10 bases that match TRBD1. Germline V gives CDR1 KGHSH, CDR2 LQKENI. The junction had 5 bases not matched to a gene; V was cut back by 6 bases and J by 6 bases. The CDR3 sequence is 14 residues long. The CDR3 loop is CASSGDRGLNEQFF. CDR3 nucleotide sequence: TGTGCCAGCTCTGGAGACAGGGGGCTCAATGAGCAGTTCTTC.

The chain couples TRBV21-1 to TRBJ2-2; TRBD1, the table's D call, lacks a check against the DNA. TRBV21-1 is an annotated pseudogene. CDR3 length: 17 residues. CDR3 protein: CASKTRRQGAGGGELFF. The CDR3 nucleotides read TGTGCCAGCAAAACACGTCGACAGGGGGCAGGGGGCGGGGAGCTGTTTTTT.

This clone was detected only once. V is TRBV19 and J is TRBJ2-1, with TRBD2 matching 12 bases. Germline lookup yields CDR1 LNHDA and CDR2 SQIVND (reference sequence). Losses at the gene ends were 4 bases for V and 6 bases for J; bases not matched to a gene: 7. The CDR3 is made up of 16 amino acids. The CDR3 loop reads CASSKEGLAGTNEQFF. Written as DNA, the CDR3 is TGTGCCAGTAGTAAGGAAGGACTAGCGGGAACCAATGAGCAGTTCTTC.

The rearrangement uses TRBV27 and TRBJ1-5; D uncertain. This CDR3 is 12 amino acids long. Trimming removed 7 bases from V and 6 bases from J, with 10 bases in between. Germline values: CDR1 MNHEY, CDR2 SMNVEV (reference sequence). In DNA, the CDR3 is TGTGCCAGCACAAACTCTGGTCAGCCCCAGCATTTT. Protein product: CASTNSGQPQHF.

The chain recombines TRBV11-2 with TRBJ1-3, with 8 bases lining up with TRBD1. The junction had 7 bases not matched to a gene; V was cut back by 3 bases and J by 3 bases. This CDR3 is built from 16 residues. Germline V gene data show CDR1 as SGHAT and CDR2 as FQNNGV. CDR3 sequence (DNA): TGTGCCAGCAGCTTTACAGGGGGACGGTATGGAAACACCATATATTTT. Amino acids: CASSFTGGRYGNTIYF.

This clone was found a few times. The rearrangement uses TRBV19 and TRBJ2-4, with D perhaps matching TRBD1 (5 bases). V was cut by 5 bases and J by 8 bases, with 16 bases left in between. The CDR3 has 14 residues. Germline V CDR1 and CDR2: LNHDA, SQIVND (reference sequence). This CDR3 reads CASSRTWGMDIQYF. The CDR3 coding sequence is TGTGCCAGTAGTCGAACTTGGGGCATGGACATTCAGTACTTC. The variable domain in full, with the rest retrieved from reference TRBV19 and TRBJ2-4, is DGGITQSPKYLFRKEGQNVTLSCEQNLNHDAMYWYRQDPGQGLRLIYYSQIVNDFQKGDIAEGYSVSREKKESFPLTVTSAQKNPTAFYLCASSRTWGMDIQYFGAGTRLSVL.

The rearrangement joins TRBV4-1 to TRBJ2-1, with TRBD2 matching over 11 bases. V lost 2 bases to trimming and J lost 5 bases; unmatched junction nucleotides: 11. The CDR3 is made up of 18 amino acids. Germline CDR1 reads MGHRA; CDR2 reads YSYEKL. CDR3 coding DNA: TGCGCCAGCAGCCAATCGGGGCTTACTAGCGGGAGACACAATGAGCAGTTCTTC. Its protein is CASSQSGLTSGRHNEQFF.

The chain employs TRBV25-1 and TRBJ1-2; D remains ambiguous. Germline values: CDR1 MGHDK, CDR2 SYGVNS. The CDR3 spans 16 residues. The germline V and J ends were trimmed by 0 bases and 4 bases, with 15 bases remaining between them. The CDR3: CASSEYGGEGGYGYTF. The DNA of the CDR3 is TGTGCCAGCAGTGAATACGGAGGAGAGGGAGGCTATGGCTACACCTTC.